The next 23 T cell receptor beta chains were all read from a single sample in a study of identifying expanded T cells in peripheral blood. Sequencing used immunoSEQ multiplex PCR; TCRdb keeps in-frame clones, though not all of them. The sample gives approximately 50,000 clones, around 82% of which show up once; approximately 15% is in the top ten. Sequenced material: blood. Source of these receptors: a person between 18 and 75 years old in good health.

This sequence joins TRBV7-8 and TRBJ2-1; D uncertain. Trimming took 3 bases from V and 10 from J, leaving 7 bases between them. This CDR3 has 11 amino acids. From germline, CDR1 is SGHVS and CDR2 FQNEAQ. CDR3 nucleotides: TGTGCCAGCAGCTTGAGAGGAGAGCAGTTCTTC. Its protein is CASSLRGEQFF.

V is TRBV7-9 and J is TRBJ1-3, with D tentatively TRBD1 (5 bases). V was shortened by 5 bases and J by 12 bases, with 11 bases between the two germline ends. The CDR3 has 11 amino acids. CDR1 and CDR2 from the germline V gene are SEHNR and FQNEAQ (reference sequence). The CDR3 DNA sequence: TGTGCCAGCAGCACCGGGACGGTCATATATTTT. This sequence encodes CASSTGTVIYF.

The V call is TRBV27, the J call TRBJ2-7; D unclear. CDR3 length: 12 residues. Germline lookup yields CDR1 MNHEY and CDR2 SMNVEV (reference sequence). Trimming pared 6 bases from V and 7 bases from J, leaving 13 bases between. The CDR3 region has the DNA TGTGCCAGCAGCCAGGCGTGGGGTGAGCAGTACTTC. This gives the protein CASSQAWGEQYF.

The CDR3 coding sequence is TGTGCCAGCAGCTTACACCATCGGATTGGGACTTTCACAGATACGCAGTATTTT. Translation gives CASSLHHRIGTFTDTQYF. This rearrangement joins TRBV7-3 to TRBJ2-3; a weak D match, TRBD2 (6 bases). The CDR3 length is 18 residues. In germline, CDR1 is SGHTA, CDR2 FQGTGA. V was cut by 2 bases and J by 2 bases, with 20 bases left in between.

The chain is built from TRBV5-4 and TRBJ1-2; 9 nucleotides line up with TRBD1. Germline V gene data show CDR1 as SGHNT and CDR2 as YYREEE (reference sequence). The length of the CDR3 is 16 residues. V lost 4 bases, J lost 0 bases, and 7 bases stayed unmatched. CDR3 DNA sequence: TGTGCCAGCAGCCCGGGACAGGGAGTACCTAACTATGGCTACACCTTC. Its protein is CASSPGQGVPNYGYTF.

The V gene is TRBV5-5, the J gene TRBJ2-6; the match to TRBD1 covers 7 bases. This CDR3 spans 15 amino acids. Germline V gene lookup returns CDR1 SGHKS and CDR2 YYEKEE (reference sequence). V dropped 4 bases and J dropped 1; count of bases not matched to a gene: 2. The CDR3 sequence: CASSTQGSGANVLTF. The CDR3 DNA sequence: TGTGCCAGCAGCACACAGGGGTCTGGGGCCAACGTCCTGACTTTC.

CDR3 amino acids: CASSHQGDYGYTF. The DNA for the CDR3 is TGTGCCAGCTCACATCAGGGGGACTATGGCTACACCTTC. The gene calls are TRBV18 and TRBJ1-2; 7 bases fit TRBD1. The V gene end was trimmed by 4 bases and the J gene end by 3 bases; junction bases not matched to a gene: 2. Per the germline V gene, CDR1 is KGHSH and CDR2 is LQKENI. The CDR3 has 13 residues.

The chain is built from TRBV5-1 and TRBJ2-2, with D tentatively TRBD1 (5 bases). The germline V gene encodes CDR1 SGHRS and CDR2 YFSETQ. The CDR3 is 14 amino acids. V lost 1 base and J lost 7, with 11 bases in between. CDR3 protein: CASSLLQGNGELFF. DNA for the CDR3: TGCGCCAGCAGCTTGCTCCAGGGCAACGGGGAGCTGTTTTTT.

This chain uses TRBV5-1 with TRBJ1-5; maybe TRBD1 (6 bases). This CDR3 is built from 13 residues. V lost 5 bases and J 5 bases, leaving 11 bases between the germline ends. Per the germline V gene, CDR1 is SGHRS and CDR2 is YFSETQ. In nucleotides, the CDR3 is TGCGCCAGCAGGGACAGCCCGGATCAGCCCCAGCATTTT. Translation: CASRDSPDQPQHF.

The count of this clone is one. The rearrangement links TRBV2 to TRBJ2-7; 9 bases align to TRBD2. The CDR3 runs to 14 residues. V lost 8 bases and J lost 0; bases outside the gene matches: 5. The germline V gene encodes CDR1 SNHLY and CDR2 FYNNEI. CDR3 coding DNA: TGTGCCAGCGGTAGCGGGGGAAGCTCCTACGAGCAGTACGTC. Its protein is CASGSGGSSYEQYV.

The chain carries TRBV9 and TRBJ2-1; TRBD1 aligns across 7 bases. With V trimmed by 0 bases and J by 8 bases, 8 bases remained unmatched. CDR1 is SGDLS, CDR2 YYNGEE, per germline. This CDR3 is 15 amino acids long. CDR3 region: CASSVAGQTGDEQFF. The CDR3 DNA sequence: TGTGCCAGCAGCGTAGCGGGACAGACCGGGGATGAGCAGTTCTTC.

The chain couples TRBV4-1 to TRBJ1-2; D not resolved. V was clipped by 0 bases and J by 9 bases, with 14 bases between them. Germline V gene data show CDR1 as MGHRA and CDR2 as YSYEKL. The CDR3 runs 14 residues. The CDR3 sequence is CASSQDLARVSYTF. DNA for the CDR3: TGCGCCAGCAGCCAAGATCTGGCGAGGGTGAGCTACACCTTC.

This chain joins TRBV14 and TRBJ1-2; 7 nucleotides match TRBD1. Per the germline V gene, CDR1 is SGHDN and CDR2 is FVKESK. Germline trimming cut 5 bases from V and 8 bases from J; bases unmatched to any gene: 11. CDR3 length: 14 residues. CDR3 coding DNA: TGTGCCAGCAGCGACGGCTTTACAGGGGCCGGCTACACCTTC. Translated: CASSDGFTGAGYTF.

About this clone: At one end the junction does not follow the germline gene, possibly because of a read error. This sequence joins TRBV7-3 and TRBJ2-1; 10 bases line up with TRBD2. Germline CDR1 and CDR2: SGHTA and FQGTGA. The CDR3 sequence is 15 residues long. DNA of the CDR3: TGTGCCAGCAGCGTAACTAGCGGGGCGGGGAATGAGCAGTTCTTC. Translating gives CASSVTSGAGNEQFF.

This chain uses TRBV7-2 with TRBJ2-5; D gene uncertain. Trimming took off 3 bases at V and 4 bases at J, with 9 bases between the two ends. Looked up from germline, CDR1 is SGHTA and CDR2 is FQGNSA. The CDR3 sequence is 13 residues long. CDR3 in amino acids: CASSFGAPETQYF. The CDR3 coding sequence is TGTGCCAGCAGCTTCGGCGCCCCAGAGACCCAGTACTTC. The full variable domain, rest sourced from reference TRBV7-2 and TRBJ2-5, is GAGVSQSPSNKVTEKGKDVELRCDPISGHTALYWYRQSLGQGLEFLIYFQGNSAPDKSGLPSDRFSAERTGGSVSTLTIQRTQQEDSAVYLCASSFGAPETQYFGPGTRLLVL.

This chain uses TRBV5-1 with TRBJ2-3; 9 bases are shared with TRBD2. This CDR3 has 19 residues. With V trimmed by 0 bases and J by 2 bases, 13 bases remained unmatched. Germline V gene sequence: CDR1 SGHRS, CDR2 YFSETQ. CDR3 sequence: CASSLAGRREGRDTDTQYF. DNA of the CDR3: TGCGCCAGCAGCTTGGCCGGTCGGCGGGAGGGCCGCGACACAGATACGCAGTATTTT. Complete variable domain (other parts from reference TRBV5-1 and TRBJ2-3): KAGVTQTPRYLIKTRGQQVTLSCSPISGHRSVSWYQQTPGQGLQFLFEYFSETQRNKGNFPGRFSGRQFSNSRSEMNVSTLELGDSALYLCASSLAGRREGRDTDTQYFGPGTRLTVL.

The CDR3, as DNA: TGCAGCGTGTGGACAGGGTATTCGAGTGGCTACACCTTC. Encoded protein: CSVWTGYSSGYTF. The V call is TRBV29-1, the J call TRBJ1-2; 8 bases agree with TRBD1. Germline assignment: CDR1 SQVTM and CDR2 ANQGSEA. The length of the CDR3 is 13 residues. The J segment lost 7 bases and the V segment lost 6 bases, leaving 10 bases of the junction unmatched.

This chain connects TRBV5-1 to TRBJ1-4; a weak D match, TRBD1 (6 bases). CDR1 SGHRS and CDR2 YFSETQ come from the germline V gene. CDR3 length: 17 residues. V was clipped by 0 bases and J by 0 bases, with 12 bases between them. The CDR3 spells CASSLATGPTTNEKLFF. As DNA, the CDR3 is TGCGCCAGCAGCTTGGCTACAGGGCCTACAACTAATGAAAAACTGTTTTTT. Variable domain in full (rest from reference TRBV5-1 and TRBJ1-4): KAGVTQTPRYLIKTRGQQVTLSCSPISGHRSVSWYQQTPGQGLQFLFEYFSETQRNKGNFPGRFSGRQFSNSRSEMNVSTLELGDSALYLCASSLATGPTTNEKLFFGSGTQLSVL.

The chain links TRBV9 to TRBJ1-2, with D perhaps matching TRBD1 (6 bases). Trimming stripped 0 bases from V and 3 bases from J, with 12 bases between. Germline V gene lookup returns CDR1 SGDLS and CDR2 YYNGEE. The CDR3 has 15 amino acids. CDR3: CASSVDQGQHYGYTF. The CDR3, as DNA: TGTGCCAGCAGCGTAGATCAAGGACAGCACTATGGCTACACCTTC.

The V gene is TRBV2, the J gene TRBJ2-1; D might be TRBD1 or TRBD2, each matching 5 bases. The ends were cut back, 4 bases at V and 0 bases at J, with 7 bases in the middle. CDR1 is SNHLY, CDR2 FYNNEI, per germline. CDR3 length: 14 amino acids. For the CDR3, the DNA is TGTGCCAGCAGTGGGGGGAACTCCTACAATGAGCAGTTCTTC. Protein: CASSGGNSYNEQFF. The entire variable domain, with the rest obtained from reference TRBV2 and TRBJ2-1, is as follows: EPEVTQTPSHQVTQMGQEVILRCVPISNHLYFYWYRQILGQKVEFLVSFYNNEISEKSEIFDDQFSVERPDGSNFTLKIRSTKLEDSAMYFCASSGGNSYNEQFFGPGTRLTVL.

The chain links TRBV13 to TRBJ2-1; TRBD1 matches at 7 bases. CDR1 PRHDT and CDR2 FYEKMQ come from the germline V gene (reference sequence). The CDR3 loop spans 13 amino acids. J was trimmed by 6 bases and V by 6 bases; bases with no gene match: 5. The CDR3 sequence is CASSVTGANEQFF. In nucleotides, the CDR3 is TGTGCCAGCAGTGTCACAGGGGCCAATGAGCAGTTCTTC.

The chain carries TRBV2 and TRBJ2-3; unclear D gene. Per the germline V gene, CDR1 is SNHLY and CDR2 is FYNNEI. CDR3 length equals 16 residues. The V end lost 6 bases, the J end lost 0 bases, and 16 bases lay between the germline ends. The CDR3 loop is CASRRGSLSSTDTQYF. The CDR3 DNA reads TGTGCCAGCAGAAGAGGAAGTCTAAGCAGCACAGATACGCAGTATTTT.

The J gene is TRBJ1-3, the V gene TRBV28; 8 nucleotides match TRBD1. The CDR3 totals 14 residues. Trimming removed 9 bases from V and 1 base from J; junction bases left unmatched: 5. CDR1 and CDR2 from the germline V gene are MDHEN and SYDVKM. CDR3 sequence: CASKTGDSGNTIYF. CDR3 coding DNA: TGTGCCAGTAAGACAGGGGATTCTGGAAACACCATATATTTT. The full variable domain, its missing parts supplied by reference TRBV28 and TRBJ1-3, is DVKVTQSSRYLVKRTGEKVFLECVQDMDHENMFWYRQDPGLGLRLIYFSYDVKMKEKGDIPEGYSVSREKKERFSLILESASTNQTSMYLCASKTGDSGNTIYFGEGSWLTVV.